This T cell receptor beta chain was identified during a study of blood T cell repertoires in COVID-19. Study context: Acute and convalescent COVID-19 samples came from the United States, Italy and Spain.

In the authors' methods: It was from reference gene primer amplification that nucleated cell counts were estimated. The protocol was immunoSEQ multiplex PCR, while the TCRdb copy is restricted to in-frame clones and leaves out a portion. D and trimming were read from the DNA, whereas the V and J calls and clone size are those reported in that table. The table shows tens of thousands of clones, with 80% to 90% occurring only once. The length of the CDR3 is 15 residues. Germline CDR1 is LGHDT and CDR2 is YNNKEL (reference sequence). Trimming pared 2 bases from V and 0 bases from J, leaving 10 bases between.

The chain has TRBV3-1 (or the pseudogene TRBV3-2) and TRBJ1-2, with D maybe TRBD1 (5 bases). The sample consisted of peripheral blood. This clonotype was obtained from a human donor in a cohort sampled during active COVID-19. The donor label of this sample is uncertain. The CDR3 bases are TGTGCCAGCAGCCAACAAGACAGAGCTAACTATGGCTACACCTTC. This gives the protein CASSQQDRANYGYTF.